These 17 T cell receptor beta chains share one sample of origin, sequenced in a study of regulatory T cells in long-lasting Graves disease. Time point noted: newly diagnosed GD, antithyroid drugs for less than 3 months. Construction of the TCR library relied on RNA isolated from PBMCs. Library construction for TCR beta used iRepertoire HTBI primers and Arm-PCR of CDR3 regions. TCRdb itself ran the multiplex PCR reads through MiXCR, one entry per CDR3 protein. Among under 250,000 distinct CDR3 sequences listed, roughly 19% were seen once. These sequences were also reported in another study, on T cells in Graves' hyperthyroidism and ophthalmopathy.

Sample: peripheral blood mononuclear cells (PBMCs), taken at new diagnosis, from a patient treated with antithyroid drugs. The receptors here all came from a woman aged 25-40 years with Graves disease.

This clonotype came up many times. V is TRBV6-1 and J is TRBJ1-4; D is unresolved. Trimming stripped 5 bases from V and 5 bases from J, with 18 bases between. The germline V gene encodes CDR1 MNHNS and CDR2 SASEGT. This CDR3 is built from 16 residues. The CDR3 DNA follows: TGTGCCAGCAGTCCCCTTGGCGGGATTTTAAATGAAAAACTGTTTTTT. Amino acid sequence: CASSPLGGILNEKLFF.

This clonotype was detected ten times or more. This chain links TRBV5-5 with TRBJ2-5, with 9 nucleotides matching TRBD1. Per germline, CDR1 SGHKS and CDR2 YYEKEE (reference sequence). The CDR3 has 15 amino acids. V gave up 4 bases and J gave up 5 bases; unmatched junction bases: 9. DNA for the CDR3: TGTGCCAGCAGCCTCGGGACAGGGAAGCTGGAGACCCAGTACTTC. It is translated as CASSLGTGKLETQYF. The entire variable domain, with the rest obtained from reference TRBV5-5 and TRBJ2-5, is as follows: DAGVTQSPTHLIKTRGQQVTLRCSPISGHKSVSWYQQVLGQGPQFIFQYYEKEERGRGNFPDRFSARQFPNYSSELNVNALLLGDSALYLCASSLGTGKLETQYFGPGTRLLVL.

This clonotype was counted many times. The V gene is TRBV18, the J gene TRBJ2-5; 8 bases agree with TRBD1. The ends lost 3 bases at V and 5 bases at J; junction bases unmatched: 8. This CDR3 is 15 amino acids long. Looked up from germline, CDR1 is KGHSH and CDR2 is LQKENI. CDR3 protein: CASSPARGREETQYF. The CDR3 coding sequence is TGTGCCAGCTCACCTGCCAGGGGGCGAGAGGAGACCCAGTACTTC. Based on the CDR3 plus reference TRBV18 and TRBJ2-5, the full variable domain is NAGVMQNPRHLVRRRGQEARLRCSPMKGHSHVYWYRQLPEEGLKFMVYLQKENIIDESGMPKERFSAEFPKEGPSILRIQQVVRGDSAAYFCASSPARGREETQYFGPGTRLLVL.

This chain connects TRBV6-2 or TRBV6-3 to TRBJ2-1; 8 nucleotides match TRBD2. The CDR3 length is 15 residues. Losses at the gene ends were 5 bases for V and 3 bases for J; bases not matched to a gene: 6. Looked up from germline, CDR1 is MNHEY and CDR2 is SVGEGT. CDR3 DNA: TGTGCCAGCAGTCGGGAGGGTAGCTTCTACAATGAGCAGTTCTTC. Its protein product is CASSREGSFYNEQFF.

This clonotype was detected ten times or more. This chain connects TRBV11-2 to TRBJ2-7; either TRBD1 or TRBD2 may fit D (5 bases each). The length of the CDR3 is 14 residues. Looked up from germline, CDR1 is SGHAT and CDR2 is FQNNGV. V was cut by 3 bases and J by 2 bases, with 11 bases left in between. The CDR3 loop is CASSFWDRPYEQYF. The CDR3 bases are TGTGCCAGCAGCTTCTGGGACCGCCCCTACGAGCAGTACTTC.

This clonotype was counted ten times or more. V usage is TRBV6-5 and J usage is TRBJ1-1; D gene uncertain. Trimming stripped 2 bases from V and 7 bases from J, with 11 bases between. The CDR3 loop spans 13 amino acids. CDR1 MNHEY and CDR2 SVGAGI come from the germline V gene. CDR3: CASSYSPDYEAFF. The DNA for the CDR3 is TGTGCCAGCAGTTACAGTCCGGATTATGAAGCTTTCTTT.

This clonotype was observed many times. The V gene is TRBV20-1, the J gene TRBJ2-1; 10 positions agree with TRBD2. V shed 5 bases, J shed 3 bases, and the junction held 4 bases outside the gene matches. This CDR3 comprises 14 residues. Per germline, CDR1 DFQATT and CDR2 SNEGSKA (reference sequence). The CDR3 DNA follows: TGCAGTGCTTCGAGCGGGAGGGACTACAATGAGCAGTTCTTC. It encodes CSASSGRDYNEQFF.

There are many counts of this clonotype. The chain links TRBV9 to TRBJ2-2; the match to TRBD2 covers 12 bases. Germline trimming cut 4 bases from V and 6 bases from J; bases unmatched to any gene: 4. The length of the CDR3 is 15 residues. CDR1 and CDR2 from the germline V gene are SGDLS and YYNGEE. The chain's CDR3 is CASSQSSGGAGELFF. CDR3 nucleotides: TGTGCCAGCAGCCAGTCTAGCGGGGGGGCCGGGGAGCTGTTTTTT.

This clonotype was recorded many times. CDR3 DNA sequence: TGTGCCAGCAGCGTAGCAGCGAGCTCCTACGAGCAGTACTTC. It is translated as CASSVAASSYEQYF. V and J are TRBV9 and TRBJ2-7; no clear D. Between the trimmed V and J ends, which lost 0 bases and 0 bases, there was a span of 7 bases. CDR1 is SGDLS, CDR2 YYNGEE, per germline. This CDR3 comprises 14 residues.

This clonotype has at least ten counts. For the CDR3, the DNA is TGTGCCAGCAGCTCTCCCCCTGGGGGAGGGCCGGAGGAGCAGTACTTC. Translated: CASSSPPGGGPEEQYF. This chain uses TRBV7-9 with TRBJ2-7; TRBD2 agrees at 7 bases. The CDR3 covers 16 residues. Germline values: CDR1 SEHNR, CDR2 FQNEAQ (reference sequence). The V and J ends lost 4 bases and 7 bases, in that order; junction bases with no gene match: 16.

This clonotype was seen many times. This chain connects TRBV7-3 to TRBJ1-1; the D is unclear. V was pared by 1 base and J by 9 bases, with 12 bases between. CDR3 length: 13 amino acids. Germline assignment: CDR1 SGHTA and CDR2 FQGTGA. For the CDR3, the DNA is TGTGCCAGCAGCTTAAATGGGAGGGCCCAAGCTTTCTTT. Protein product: CASSLNGRAQAFF. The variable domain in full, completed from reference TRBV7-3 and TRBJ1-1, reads GAGVSQTPSNKVTEKGKYVELRCDPISGHTALYWYRQSLGQGPEFLIYFQGTGAADDSGLPNDRFFAVRPEGSVSTLKIQRTERGDSAVYLCASSLNGRAQAFFGQGTRLTVV.

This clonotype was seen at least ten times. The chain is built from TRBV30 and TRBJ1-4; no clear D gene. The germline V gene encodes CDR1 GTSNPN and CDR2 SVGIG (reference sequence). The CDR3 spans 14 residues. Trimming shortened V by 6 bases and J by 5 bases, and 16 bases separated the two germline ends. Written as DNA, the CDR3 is TGTGCCTGCCCAGAGGACGGAGCGAATGAAAAACTGTTTTTT. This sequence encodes CACPEDGANEKLFF.

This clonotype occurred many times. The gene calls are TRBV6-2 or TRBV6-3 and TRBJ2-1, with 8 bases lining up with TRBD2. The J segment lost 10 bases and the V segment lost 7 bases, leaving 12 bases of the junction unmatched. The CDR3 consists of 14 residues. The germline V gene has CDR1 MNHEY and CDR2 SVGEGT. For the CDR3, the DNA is TGTGCCAGCACCCGGCTAGCGGGTACGTTAGAGCAGTTCTTC. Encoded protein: CASTRLAGTLEQFF.

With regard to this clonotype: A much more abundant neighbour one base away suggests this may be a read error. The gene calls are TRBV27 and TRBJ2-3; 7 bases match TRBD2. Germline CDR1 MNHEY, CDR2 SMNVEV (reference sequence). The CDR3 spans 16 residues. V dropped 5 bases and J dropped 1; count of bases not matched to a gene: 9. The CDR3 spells CASSDFTAGRTDTQYF. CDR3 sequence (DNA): TGTGCCAGCAGTGATTTCACAGCGGGACGCACAGATACGCAGTATTTT.

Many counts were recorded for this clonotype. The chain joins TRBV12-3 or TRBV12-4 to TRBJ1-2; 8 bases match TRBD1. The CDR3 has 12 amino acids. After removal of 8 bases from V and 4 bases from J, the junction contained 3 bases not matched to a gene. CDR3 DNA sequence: TGTGCCAGCGGACAGGGTGTCTATGGCTACACCTTC. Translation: CASGQGVYGYTF.

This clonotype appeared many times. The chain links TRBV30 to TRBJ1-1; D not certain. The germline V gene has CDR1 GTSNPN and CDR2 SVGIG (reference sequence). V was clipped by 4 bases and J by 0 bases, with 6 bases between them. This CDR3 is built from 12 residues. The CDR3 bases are TGTGCCTGGACCGCCTTGAACACTGAAGCTTTCTTT. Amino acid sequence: CAWTALNTEAFF. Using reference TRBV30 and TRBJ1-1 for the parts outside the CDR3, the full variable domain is SQTIHQWPATLVQPVGSPLSLECTVEGTSNPNLYWYRQAAGRGLQLLFYSVGIGQISSEVPQNLSASRPQDRQFILSSKKLLLSDSGFYLCAWTALNTEAFFGQGTRLTVV.

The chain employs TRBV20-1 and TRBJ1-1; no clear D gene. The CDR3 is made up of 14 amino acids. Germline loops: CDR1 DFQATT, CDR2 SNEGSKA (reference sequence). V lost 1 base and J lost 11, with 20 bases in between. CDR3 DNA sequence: TGCAGTGCTAGAGTCCCATCAAGAAACACTCAGGCTTTCTTT. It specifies CSARVPSRNTQAFF.